A single sample is the source of the 21 T cell receptor beta chains below, sequenced in a study of cytomegalovirus exposure and HLA in healthy donors. Amplification used 60 Vbeta primers and 13 Jbeta primers. Data came from immunoSEQ multiplex PCR; TCRdb stores just in-frame clones and leaves some out. This sample has more than 95,000 clones, with 75% to 85% found just once. Sequencing used PBMCs. The receptors originated from a man under 40 in good health and CMV-seropositive.

The chain employs TRBV7-9 and TRBJ2-1; D is undetermined. From germline, CDR1 is SEHNR and CDR2 FQNEAQ (reference sequence). The CDR3 is made up of 13 amino acids. V shed 5 bases and J shed 6 bases, with 11 bases lying between them. The CDR3 loop is CASSDTATNEQFF. CDR3 sequence (DNA): TGTGCCAGCAGCGATACAGCTACCAATGAGCAGTTCTTC.

This chain uses TRBV5-1 with TRBJ1-2; 9 bases match TRBD1. V shed 4 bases and J 2 bases; nucleotides not matched to a gene: 6. The CDR3 has 15 amino acids. Germline V CDR1 and CDR2: SGHRS, YFSETQ. CDR3: CASSPRTGANYGYTF. DNA of the CDR3: TGCGCCAGCAGCCCAAGGACAGGGGCGAACTATGGCTACACCTTC.

The CDR3 nucleotides are TGTGCCAGCAGCCCCGGACAGGCCCTGAACACTGAAGCTTTCTTT. Protein: CASSPGQALNTEAFF. The chain has TRBV9 and TRBJ1-1, with 7 positions matching TRBD1. Germline trimming cut 4 bases from V and 0 bases from J; bases unmatched to any gene: 6. The germline gives CDR1 SGDLS, CDR2 YYNGEE. The length of the CDR3 is 15 residues.

The chain joins TRBV6-5 to TRBJ2-5, with a weak D call TRBD1 (6 bases). The CDR3 spans 15 residues. Between the trimmed V and J ends, which lost 0 bases and 4 bases, there was a span of 12 bases. Germline CDR1 is MNHEY and CDR2 is SVGAGI. The DNA for the CDR3 is TGTGCCAGCAGTTACTCGACGGCAGGGGCAGAGACCCAGTACTTC. Protein product: CASSYSTAGAETQYF.

The J gene is TRBJ2-2, the V gene TRBV2; 7 bases map to TRBD1. Germline-derived CDR1 and CDR2 are SNHLY and FYNNEI. V shed 11 bases and J 1 base; nucleotides not matched to a gene: 7. The CDR3 is 14 amino acids. The CDR3 reads CAGYRGGNTGELFF. In DNA form, the CDR3 reads TGTGCCGGTTACAGGGGCGGGAACACCGGGGAGCTGTTTTTT.

The rearrangement joins TRBV7-9 to TRBJ1-5; possibly TRBD1 for D (5 bases). This CDR3 comprises 14 residues. The germline V gene has CDR1 SEHNR and CDR2 FQNEAQ (reference sequence). The V and J ends lost 2 bases and 5 bases respectively, with 10 bases between them. CDR3 nucleotide sequence: TGTGCCAGCAGCTTATACGGGGGGGATCAGCCCCAGCATTTT. Its protein product is CASSLYGGDQPQHF.

The J gene is TRBJ1-1, the V gene TRBV6-1; 7 bases map to TRBD1. The germline V gene encodes CDR1 MNHNS and CDR2 SASEGT. CDR3 length: 13 amino acids. The V segment lost 7 bases and the J segment 5 bases; nucleotides outside the gene matches: 7. Here the CDR3 DNA reads TGTGCCAGCAATACAGGGGATCGTACTGAAGCTTTCTTT. Amino acids: CASNTGDRTEAFF.

The chain has TRBV27 and TRBJ1-2; D uncertain. Germline V gene sequence: CDR1 MNHEY, CDR2 SMNVEV (reference sequence). Deletions cut 6 bases from V and 4 bases from J, with 12 bases between. CDR3 length equals 13 residues. The CDR3: CASSRPGTYGYTF. The CDR3 nucleotides are TGTGCCAGCAGCCGCCCAGGCACCTATGGCTACACCTTC.

This chain uses TRBV11-2 with TRBJ1-1; TRBD1 is a possible D gene (5 bases). Germline V gene lookup returns CDR1 SGHAT and CDR2 FQNNGV. Deletions cut 5 bases from V and 5 bases from J, with 15 bases between. CDR3 length equals 14 residues. The CDR3 DNA reads as TGTGCCAGCAGCCCCCGTGGGGGGAGTACTGAAGCTTTCTTT. Translating it yields CASSPRGGSTEAFF. Full variable domain (outside the CDR3, taken from reference TRBV11-2 and TRBJ1-1): EAGVAQSPRYKIIEKRQSVAFWCNPISGHATLYWYQQILGQGPKLLIQFQNNGVVDDSQLPKDRFSAERLKGVDSTLKIQPAKLEDSAVYLCASSPRGGSTEAFFGQGTRLTVV.

Regarding this clone: A junction boundary mismatches the germline segment, possibly from a read error. This chain connects TRBV11-2 to TRBJ2-6; a weak D match, TRBD1 (5 bases). The germline CDR1 and CDR2 sequences are SGHAT and FQNNGV. The CDR3 spans 15 residues. CDR3: CASSLVGPGANGLTF. CDR3 nucleotide sequence: TGTGCCAGCAGCTTAGTGGGGCCTGGGGCCAACGGCCTGACTTTC.

This clone is classed as medium-sized. The chain combines TRBV28 with TRBJ1-3, with a weak D call TRBD1 (5 bases). Trimming removed 3 bases at V and 4 bases at J, with 10 bases between. This CDR3 has 14 amino acids. The germline V gene has CDR1 MDHEN and CDR2 SYDVKM. As DNA, the CDR3 is TGTGCCAGCAGTTTGTCAGGGTTGGGAAACACCATATATTTT. Amino acid sequence: CASSLSGLGNTIYF. The full variable domain, in which reference TRBV28 and TRBJ1-3 provide the parts outside the CDR3, is DVKVTQSSRYLVKRTGEKVFLECVQDMDHENMFWYRQDPGLGLRLIYFSYDVKMKEKGDIPEGYSVSREKKERFSLILESASTNQTSMYLCASSLSGLGNTIYFGEGSWLTVV.

CDR3 sequence reads: CASKGLITEAFF. CDR3 in DNA: TGTGCCAGCAAGGGGCTCATCACTGAAGCTTTCTTT. The V and J genes are TRBV6-6 and TRBJ1-1; weak D call: TRBD1 (5 bases). Germline-derived CDR1 and CDR2 are MNHNY and SVGAGI (reference sequence). CDR3 length: 12 residues. With 7 bases removed from V and 4 bases from J, the gap between germline ends came to 10 bases.

CDR3 protein: CASSDTPPTSGGAQDTQYF. The CDR3, as DNA: TGTGCCAGTAGTGATACGCCCCCGACTAGCGGGGGGGCCCAAGATACGCAGTATTTT. The chain employs TRBV19 and TRBJ2-3; 14 bases fit TRBD2. The length of the CDR3 is 19 residues. V lost 5 bases to trimming and J lost 5 bases; unmatched junction nucleotides: 15. Germline V gene sequence: CDR1 LNHDA, CDR2 SQIVND (reference sequence).

The chain links TRBV9 to TRBJ1-1; D is perhaps TRBD1 (6 bases). Germline CDR1 is SGDLS and CDR2 is YYNGEE. Trimming removed 3 bases from V and 1 base from J, with 10 bases in between. CDR3 length: 14 residues. CDR3 sequence: CASSGQDRNTEAFF. CDR3 DNA: TGTGCCAGCAGCGGACAGGACCGGAACACTGAAGCTTTCTTT.

The chain joins TRBV5-1 to TRBJ1-2; 8 bases are shared with TRBD1. Trimming cost V 4 bases and J 4 bases; bases outside gene matches: 6. This CDR3 comprises 14 residues. Germline V CDR1 and CDR2: SGHRS, YFSETQ. Written as DNA, the CDR3 is TGCGCCAGCAGCCAGGAGACAGGGGCCTATGGCTACACCTTC. It translates to CASSQETGAYGYTF.

The V and J genes are TRBV19 and TRBJ2-1; D possibly corresponds to TRBD1 (6 bases). Germline V gene lookup returns CDR1 LNHDA and CDR2 SQIVND (reference sequence). V lost 5 bases, J lost 5 bases, and 19 bases lay in between. This CDR3 contains 16 residues. CDR3 sequence reads: CASSASGTRTNNEQFF. The DNA for the CDR3 is TGTGCCAGTAGTGCCTCCGGGACACGTACTAACAATGAGCAGTTCTTC.

CDR3 sequence (DNA): TGCGCCAGCAGCTTGACGGACAGCACTGAAGCTTTCTTT. It specifies CASSLTDSTEAFF. The rearrangement uses TRBV5-1 and TRBJ1-1, with D possibly TRBD1 on 6 matching bases. With 1 base removed from V and 4 bases from J, the gap between germline ends came to 8 bases. The CDR3 is 13 residues long. Germline values: CDR1 SGHRS, CDR2 YFSETQ. Complete variable domain (other parts from reference TRBV5-1 and TRBJ1-1): KAGVTQTPRYLIKTRGQQVTLSCSPISGHRSVSWYQQTPGQGLQFLFEYFSETQRNKGNFPGRFSGRQFSNSRSEMNVSTLELGDSALYLCASSLTDSTEAFFGQGTRLTVV.

This chain uses TRBV7-9 with TRBJ1-6, with TRBD1 identical over 11 bases. The CDR3 covers 15 residues. V shed 2 bases and J 9 bases; nucleotides not matched to a gene: 3. Germline loops: CDR1 SEHNR, CDR2 FQNEAQ (reference sequence). The CDR3 spells CASSLRTGGGSPLHF. The DNA of the CDR3 is TGTGCCAGCAGCTTAAGGACAGGGGGCGGTTCACCCCTCCACTTT.

This chain connects TRBV7-2 to TRBJ2-5; TRBD2 is a possible D gene (5 bases). This CDR3 has 16 residues. Germline V lookup: CDR1 SGHTA, CDR2 FQGNSA. V was shortened by 4 bases and J by 2 bases, with 17 bases between the two germline ends. For the CDR3, the DNA is TGTGCCAGCAGCTCCGCGCCGCTCCGGGGACAAGAGACCCAGTACTTC. Amino acid sequence: CASSSAPLRGQETQYF.

V usage is TRBV6-1 and J usage is TRBJ2-1; D is perhaps TRBD1 (6 bases). Germline CDR1 MNHNS, CDR2 SASEGT. Trimming took 2 bases from V and 2 from J, leaving 10 bases between them. The CDR3 length is 15 residues. The CDR3 sequence is CASSESPGAYNEQFF. Here the CDR3 DNA reads TGTGCCAGCAGTGAAAGTCCAGGGGCCTACAATGAGCAGTTCTTC.

The rearrangement joins TRBV7-2 to TRBJ2-1; D is perhaps TRBD2 (7 bases). The CDR3 runs 15 residues. Germline values: CDR1 SGHTA, CDR2 FQGNSA. The V gene lost 1 base and the J gene lost 2 bases, with 9 bases spanning the gap. As DNA, the CDR3 is TGTGCCAGCAGCTTAGGAGGGGGGGCCTACAATGAGCAGTTCTTC. Its protein product is CASSLGGGAYNEQFF.